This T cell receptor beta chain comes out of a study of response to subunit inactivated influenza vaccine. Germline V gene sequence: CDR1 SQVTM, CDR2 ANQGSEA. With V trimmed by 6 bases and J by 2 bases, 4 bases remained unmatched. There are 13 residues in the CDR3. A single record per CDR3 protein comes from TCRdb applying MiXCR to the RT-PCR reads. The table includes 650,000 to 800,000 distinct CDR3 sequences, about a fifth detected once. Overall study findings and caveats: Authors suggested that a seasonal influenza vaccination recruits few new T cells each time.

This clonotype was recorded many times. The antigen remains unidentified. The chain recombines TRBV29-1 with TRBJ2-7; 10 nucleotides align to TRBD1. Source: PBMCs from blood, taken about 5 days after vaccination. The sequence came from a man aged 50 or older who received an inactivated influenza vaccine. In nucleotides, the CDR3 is TGCAGCGTCCGGACAGGGGGGGCCTACGAGCAGTACTTC. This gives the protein CSVRTGGAYEQYF.